This T cell receptor (beta chain) is from a study of cytomegalovirus exposure and HLA in healthy donors (dated by TCRdb to about 2017). As for the study more broadly: According to an earlier analysis of several hundred of the donors, some 180 million T cells yielded some 110 million unique TCR beta sequences and less than 300 Gb of sequence data. An early release covering roughly 640 HLA-typed donors comprised about 300 gigabases of sequencing data and about 90 million unique TCR sequences. The genetic ancestry cluster associated with self-reported Caucasian donors included 81% of the 300 to 450 genotyped donors. The study was designed to test whether signatures of past pathogen exposure could be identified by cataloging public T cell receptors. The study used immunosequencing to profile the T cell repertoires of several hundred subjects and linked those repertoires to cytomegalovirus serostatus. In addition to the first cohort of 650 to 750 subjects, a separate validation cohort of approximately 120 different subjects was used. To predict cytomegalovirus infection status, the study combined high-throughput TCR immunosequencing, statistical association of individual TCRs with disease status, and machine learning. A later analysis re-analyzed previously published TCR beta repertoires from hundreds of donors and added high-resolution HLA genotyping to study TCR occurrence patterns. Rather than using new phenotypic data, the later analysis identified candidate immune exposures from TCR beta sequences and from how often those sequences occurred across donors. In an earlier analysis of several hundred of the donors, high-throughput TCR beta sequencing was used to judge whether each TCR beta V gene segment behaved as functional or pseudogenic. Alongside the repertoire data, information on donor age, sex, ethnicity and CMV serostatus was compiled. A later genetic analysis used genome-wide SNP genotypes for about 60% of the roughly 700 donors, treating that subset as a discovery cohort. Every repertoire in the discovery cohort had been generated on one and the same sequencing platform. HLA typing included class I and class II loci at four-digit resolution. The number of donors typed differed by locus, with roughly 629-640 for A, B, C, DRB1 and DQB1, roughly 520 for DQA1, 600 to 610 for DPA1, and some 450 for DPB1. A few DR-DQ haplotypes were treated as single units for association and clustering because of strong linkage in the cohort. Across 300 to 500 genotyped donors of the cohort, an average of roughly 250,000 unique TCR beta nucleotide sequences per donor were sequenced, and 15% to 20% of those sequences were non-productive. Paper-wide results and their limitations: A further reported finding was that TCR beta sequences accurately predicted the HLA-A and HLA-B alleles for most subjects in the first cohort. Specific HLA alleles were associated with around 18,000 TCR beta sequences at a false discovery rate of 0.05 in a later analysis. In vitro tests confirmed that a few of the cytomegalovirus-associated TCR beta chains recognize cytomegalovirus antigens. In a later analysis, HLA-associated TCR beta chains showed more clonal expansion and lower generation probabilities than non-associated chains that were equally common. A later genetic analysis associated a missense DCLRE1C variant with V-gene and J-gene trimming of TCR beta chains, and an independent cohort replicated the association. A cluster of highly shared sequence variants was judged likely to represent a technical artifact of the sequencing pipeline. Correlated functional status among segregating V segments might reflect linkage disequilibrium, but an unknown experimental factor could not be ruled out. When HLA alleles, especially DR and DQ, strongly co-occurred, TCR associations were difficult to assign to individual alleles. Because HLA typing was unavailable for some donors at each locus, only the typed subset was used in association tests. In a later analysis, TCR association rates were found to vary across HLA loci, with the most associated TCRs seen for DRB1 alleles and the fewest for HLA-C alleles. Presence/absence analyses assumed roughly uniform sequencing depth across donors, an assumption that may not hold. In both the original and validation cohorts, the classifier was reported to diagnose cytomegalovirus status with high specificity and sensitivity. Fewer than 20 rarely observed V segments, including chromosome 9 orphons, were excluded from the earlier analysis of a few hundred of the donors because counts were too low. In a later genetic analysis, fewer N-insertions in productive TCRs were reported among donors in an Asian-associated ancestry cluster than the roughly 700-donor mean. Broadly in line with IMGT annotations, most TCR beta V segments showed up in productive rearrangements about 87% or about 30% of the time in an earlier analysis of several hundred of the donors. A later analysis reported that several top co-occurrence clusters appeared linked to parvovirus B19, influenza, CMV and Epstein-Barr virus. According to a later analysis, most CMV-associated TCR beta chains appeared to be HLA-restricted, and the HLA associations seemed to be driven largely by CMV exposure. Immune exposure information for the cohort was limited to CMV serostatus. The study listed approximately 150 TCR beta chains as associated with cytomegalovirus. It was suggested by the authors that the approach could potentially be generalized to other disease states and immunological phenotypes. In this cohort, only TCR beta chains were sequenced, and detectable features were limited by the absence of alpha or paired-chain data. Most TCR sequences were observed very rarely across donors, whereas some public TCRs were present in many individuals.

Library construction relied on the immunoSEQ multiplex PCR assay. A mixture of 60 forward primers for TCR Vbeta segments and 13 reverse primers for TCR Jbeta segments was used in the multiplex PCR. The CDR3 region of rearranged TCR beta genes was amplified from genomic DNA by a multiplex PCR assay. On the Illumina HiSeq System, the amplified TCR beta libraries were sequenced as 87-base-pair reads. In the paper's pipeline: A later analysis tallied around 80 million unique TCR beta chains across the 666 repertoires, and some 12 million of those chains were shared by two or more donors. To remove PCR and sequencing errors, raw reads were error-corrected and collapsed into unique sequences using a nearest-neighbor algorithm that merged closely related sequences. To assign V, D and J gene segments, CDR3 sequences were aligned to IMGT reference sequences. For a sequence to be retained, a match of at least six nucleotides to both a V gene segment and a J gene segment was required. Rearrangements were classified as productive when the CDR3 lacked stop codons and remained in frame with V and J, and all other rearrangements were classified as non-productive. CDR3 was defined by IMGT convention, running from the second conserved V-encoded cysteine to the conserved J-encoded phenylalanine. Sequences without an unambiguous match to a single V gene segment were excluded from the earlier analysis of 587 of the donors. An earlier analysis of around 600 of the donors classified V segments as functional when productive rearrangements were above 56.7% and as segregating when the standard deviation between donors was above 5%. A statistical classification framework was built to diagnose cytomegalovirus status from the catalog of TCR beta chain sequences. V and J gene assignment, in a later analysis, came from comparing TCR nucleotide sequences with IMGT/GENE-DB human TR gene sequences. In a later analysis, CDR3 sequences and most-parsimonious VDJ recombination scenarios were assigned using the TCRdist pipeline. In a later analysis, every TCR beta chain was defined by the combination of its CDR3 amino acid sequence and its V-gene family, and reads without a unique V-gene family were dropped. In a later analysis, 450 to 600 highly shared, low-generation-probability nucleotide sequences were removed to address suspected cross-contamination and a sequencing artifact. A later analysis calculated a clonal expansion index for each public chain from normalized within-repertoire ranks of inferred template counts. Generation probabilities in a later analysis came from a VDJ recombination model fitted to out-of-frame rearrangements, and those results were checked against IGoR. In a later analysis, TCR-TCR, TCR-HLA and TCR-CMV co-occurrence was scored with hypergeometric tests, and a repertoire-size bias correction was applied to TCR pairs. False discovery rates were estimated in a later analysis by permuting HLA or CMV assignments 20 times. In a later analysis, co-occurring TCRs were grouped using DBSCAN, with TCRdist sequence similarity added in when clustering inside HLA-allele-positive subsets. Repertoires with fewer than 30,000 or more than 120,000 public chains were left out of co-occurrence clustering, as were about 5 repertoires with anomalous nucleotide sharing. In TCRdb, the immuneACCESS table is reduced to in-frame sequences with V and J assigned. These tables do not hold every clone; where another copy was compared, an unresolved V gene accounts for under half, and the others remain unexplained. V, J and clone size reflect that table, while D and trimming were determined from the DNA. The sample table holds 150,000 to 200,000 clones, of which 80% were seen once. The top ten clones comprise around 1.4% of the sample.

Regarding this clone: Its antigen has not been determined. No base qualities exist here, and no much larger clone lies one base off it.

The cohort comprised fewer than 750 healthy bone marrow donors. Cohort members were all nominally healthy when sampled, although unrecorded immune exposures were likely present. The donor tested CMV seropositive, placing the donor among the roughly 270 seropositive members of the cohort. Every donor gave a peripheral blood sample, and the peripheral blood mononuclear cells from that sample were used for TCR beta sequencing. The Qiagen DNeasy Blood Extraction Kit was used to extract genomic DNA from the blood cell samples. The sequence derives from a girl aged 10 to 17 in good health and CMV-seropositive. Sample: PBMCs.

The sequence in DNA is TGTGCCAGCCTGGGGCAGGGTAGGACTGAAGCTTTCTTT. The resulting protein is CASLGQGRTEAFF. The chain links TRBV28 with TRBJ1-1; D gene: possibly TRBD1, on 5 matching bases. CDR1 is given as MDHEN and CDR2 as SYDVKM, both from the germline V gene. Including cysteine and phenylalanine, the CDR3 has 13 amino acids. Just the 39-base CDR3 DNA is kept, in frame starting at base 1. V is pared back by 8 bases and J by 5 bases, with 15 bases lying between the germline termini. The CDR3, completed at both ends by the reference TRBV28 and TRBJ1-1 genes, gives the full variable domain DVKVTQSSRYLVKRTGEKVFLECVQDMDHENMFWYRQDPGLGLRLIYFSYDVKMKEKGDIPEGYSVSREKKERFSLILESASTNQTSMYLCASLGQGRTEAFFGQGTRLTVV.